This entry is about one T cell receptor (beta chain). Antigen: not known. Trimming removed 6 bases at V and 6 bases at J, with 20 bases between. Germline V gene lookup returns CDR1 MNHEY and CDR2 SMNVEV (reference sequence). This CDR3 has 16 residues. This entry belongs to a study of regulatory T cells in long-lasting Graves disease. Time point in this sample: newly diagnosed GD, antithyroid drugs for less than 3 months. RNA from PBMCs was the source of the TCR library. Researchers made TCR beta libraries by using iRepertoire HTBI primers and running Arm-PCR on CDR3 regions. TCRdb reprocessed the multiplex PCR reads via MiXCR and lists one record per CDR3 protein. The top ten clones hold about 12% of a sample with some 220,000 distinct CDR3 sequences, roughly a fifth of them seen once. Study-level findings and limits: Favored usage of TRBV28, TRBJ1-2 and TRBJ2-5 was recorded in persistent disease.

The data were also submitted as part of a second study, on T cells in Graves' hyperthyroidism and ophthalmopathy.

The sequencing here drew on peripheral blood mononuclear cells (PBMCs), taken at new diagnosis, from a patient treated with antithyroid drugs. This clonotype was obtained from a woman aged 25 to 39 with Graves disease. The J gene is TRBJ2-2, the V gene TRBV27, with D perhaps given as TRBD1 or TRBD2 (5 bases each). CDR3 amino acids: CASSWGPIKRAGELFF. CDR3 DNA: TGTGCCAGCAGCTGGGGACCAATTAAGAGGGCCGGGGAGCTGTTTTTT.